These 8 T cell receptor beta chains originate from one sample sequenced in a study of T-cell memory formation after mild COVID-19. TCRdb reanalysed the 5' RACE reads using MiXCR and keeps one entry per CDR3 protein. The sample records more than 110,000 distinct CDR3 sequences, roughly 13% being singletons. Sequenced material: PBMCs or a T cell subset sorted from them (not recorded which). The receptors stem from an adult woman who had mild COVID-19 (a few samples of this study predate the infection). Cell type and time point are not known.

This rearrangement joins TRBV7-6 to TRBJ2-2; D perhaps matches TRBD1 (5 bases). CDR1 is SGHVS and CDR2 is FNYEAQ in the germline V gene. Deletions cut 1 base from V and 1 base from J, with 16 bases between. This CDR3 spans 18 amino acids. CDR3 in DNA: TGTGCCAGCAGCTTAGAGGGGCAAGTCGTAGGGAACACCGGGGAGCTGTTTTTT. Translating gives CASSLEGQVVGNTGELFF. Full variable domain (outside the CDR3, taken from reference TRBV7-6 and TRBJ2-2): GAGVSQSPRYKVTKRGQDVALRCDPISGHVSLYWYRQALGQGPEFLTYFNYEAQQDKSGLPNDRFSAERPEGSISTLTIQRTEQRDSAMYRCASSLEGQVVGNTGELFFGEGSRLTVL.

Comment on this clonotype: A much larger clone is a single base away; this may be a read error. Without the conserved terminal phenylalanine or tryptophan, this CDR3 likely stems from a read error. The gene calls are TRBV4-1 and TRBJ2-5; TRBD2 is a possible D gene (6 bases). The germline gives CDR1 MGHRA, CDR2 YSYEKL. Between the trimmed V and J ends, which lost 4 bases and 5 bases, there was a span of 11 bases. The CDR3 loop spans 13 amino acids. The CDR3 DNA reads TGCGCCAGCAGCCTCGTGGCGGGGGAGACCCAGTACTAC. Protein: CASSLVAGETQYY.

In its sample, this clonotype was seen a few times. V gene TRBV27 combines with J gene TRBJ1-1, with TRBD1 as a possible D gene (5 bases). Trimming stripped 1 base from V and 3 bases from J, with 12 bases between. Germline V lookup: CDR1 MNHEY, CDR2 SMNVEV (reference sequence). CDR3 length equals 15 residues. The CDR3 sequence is CASSLYEGRDTEAFF. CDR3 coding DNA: TGTGCCAGCAGTTTATACGAGGGGCGGGACACTGAAGCTTTCTTT.

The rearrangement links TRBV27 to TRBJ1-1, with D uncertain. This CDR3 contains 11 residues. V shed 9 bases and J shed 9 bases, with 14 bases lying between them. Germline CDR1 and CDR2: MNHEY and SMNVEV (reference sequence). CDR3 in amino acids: CASYNGVKAFF. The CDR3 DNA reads TGTGCCAGTTATAACGGGGTCAAAGCTTTCTTT.

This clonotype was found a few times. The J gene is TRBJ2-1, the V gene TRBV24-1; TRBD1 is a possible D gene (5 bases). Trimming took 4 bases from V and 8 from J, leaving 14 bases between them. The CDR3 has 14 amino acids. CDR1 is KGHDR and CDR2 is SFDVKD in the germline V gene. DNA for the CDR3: TGTGCCACCAGTGAGAAGTTCCCAGGGTATGAGCAGTTCTTC. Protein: CATSEKFPGYEQFF.

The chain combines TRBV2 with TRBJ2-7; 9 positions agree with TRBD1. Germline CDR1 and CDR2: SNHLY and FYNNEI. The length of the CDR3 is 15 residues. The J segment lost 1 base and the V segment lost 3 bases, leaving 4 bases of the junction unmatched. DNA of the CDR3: TGTGCCAGCAGTGAGGGACAGGGTTATTCCTACGAGCAGTACTTC. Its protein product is CASSEGQGYSYEQYF.

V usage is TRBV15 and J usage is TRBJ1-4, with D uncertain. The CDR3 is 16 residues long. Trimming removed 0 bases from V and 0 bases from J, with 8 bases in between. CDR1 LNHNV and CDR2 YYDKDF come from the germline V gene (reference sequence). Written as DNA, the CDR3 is TGTGCCACCAGCAGAGATCTGGTTACAACTAATGAAAAACTGTTTTTT. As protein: CATSRDLVTTNEKLFF.

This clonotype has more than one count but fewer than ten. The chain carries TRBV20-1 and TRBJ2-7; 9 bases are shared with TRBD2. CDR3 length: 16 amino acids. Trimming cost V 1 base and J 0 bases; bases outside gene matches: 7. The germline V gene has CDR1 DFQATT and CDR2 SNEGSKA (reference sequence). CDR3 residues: CSARAGLAGYSYEQYF. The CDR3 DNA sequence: TGCAGTGCTAGAGCAGGGCTAGCGGGGTACTCCTACGAGCAGTACTTC.